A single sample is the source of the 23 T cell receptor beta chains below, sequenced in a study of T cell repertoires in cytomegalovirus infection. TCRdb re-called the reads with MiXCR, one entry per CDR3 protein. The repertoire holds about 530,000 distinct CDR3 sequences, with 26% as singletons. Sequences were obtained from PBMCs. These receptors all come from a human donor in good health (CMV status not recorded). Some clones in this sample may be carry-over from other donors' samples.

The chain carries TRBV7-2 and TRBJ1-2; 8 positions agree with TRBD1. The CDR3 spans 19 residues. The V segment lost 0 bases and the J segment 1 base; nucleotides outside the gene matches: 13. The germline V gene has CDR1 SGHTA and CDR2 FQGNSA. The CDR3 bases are TGTGCCAGCAGCTTAGCTCTCAGGGGGCTGTCCTCCTTTAACTATGGCTACACCTTC. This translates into CASSLALRGLSSFNYGYTF.

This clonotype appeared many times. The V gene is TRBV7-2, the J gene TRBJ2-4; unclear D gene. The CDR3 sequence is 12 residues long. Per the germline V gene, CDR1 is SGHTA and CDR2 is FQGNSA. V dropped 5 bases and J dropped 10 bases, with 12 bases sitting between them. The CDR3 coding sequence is TGTGCCAGCAGCCCCCCGGGTGGGATTCAGTACTTC. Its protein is CASSPPGGIQYF.

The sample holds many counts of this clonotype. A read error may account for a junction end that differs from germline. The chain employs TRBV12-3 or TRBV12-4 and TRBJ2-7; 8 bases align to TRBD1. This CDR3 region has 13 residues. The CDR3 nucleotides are TGTGCCAGCAGCTTAGGGACAGGTTACGAGCAGTACTTC. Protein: CASSLGTGYEQYF.

In DNA, the CDR3 is TGTGCCACCGGACTAGCGGACAATGAGCAGTTCTTC. Encoded protein: CATGLADNEQFF. The rearrangement uses TRBV11-3 and TRBJ2-1, with 10 bases matching TRBD2. The CDR3 is made up of 12 amino acids. CDR1 is SGHNT, CDR2 YENEEA, per germline. V dropped 10 bases and J dropped 5; count of bases not matched to a gene: 2.

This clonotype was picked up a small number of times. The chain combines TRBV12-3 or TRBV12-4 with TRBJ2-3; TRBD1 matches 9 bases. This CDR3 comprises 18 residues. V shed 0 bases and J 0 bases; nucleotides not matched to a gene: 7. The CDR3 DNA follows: TGTGCCAGCAGTTTAGCATTCTCCGGGACAGGGAGCACAGATACGCAGTATTTT. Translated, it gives CASSLAFSGTGSTDTQYF.

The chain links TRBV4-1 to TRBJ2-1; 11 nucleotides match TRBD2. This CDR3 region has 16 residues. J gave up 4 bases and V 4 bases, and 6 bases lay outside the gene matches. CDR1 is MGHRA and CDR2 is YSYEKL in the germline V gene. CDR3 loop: CASSREGTSGYNEQFF. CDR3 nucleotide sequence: TGCGCCAGCAGCCGAGAAGGGACTAGCGGTTACAATGAGCAGTTCTTC.

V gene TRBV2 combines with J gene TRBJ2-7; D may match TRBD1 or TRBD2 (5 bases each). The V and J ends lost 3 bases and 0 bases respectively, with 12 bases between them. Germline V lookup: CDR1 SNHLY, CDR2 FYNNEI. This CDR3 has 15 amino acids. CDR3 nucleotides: TGTGCCAGCAGTGATCAAGCAGGGAGCTCCTACGAGCAGTACTTC. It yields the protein CASSDQAGSSYEQYF. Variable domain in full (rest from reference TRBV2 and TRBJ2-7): EPEVTQTPSHQVTQMGQEVILRCVPISNHLYFYWYRQILGQKVEFLVSFYNNEISEKSEIFDDQFSVERPDGSNFTLKIRSTKLEDSAMYFCASSDQAGSSYEQYFGPGTRLTVT.

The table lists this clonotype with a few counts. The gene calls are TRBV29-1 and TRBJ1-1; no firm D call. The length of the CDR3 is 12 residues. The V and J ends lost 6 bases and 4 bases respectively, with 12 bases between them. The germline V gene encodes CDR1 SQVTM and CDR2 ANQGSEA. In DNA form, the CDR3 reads TGCAGCGTGAGTGGGCCGTCCACTGAAGCTTTCTTT. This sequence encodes CSVSGPSTEAFF.

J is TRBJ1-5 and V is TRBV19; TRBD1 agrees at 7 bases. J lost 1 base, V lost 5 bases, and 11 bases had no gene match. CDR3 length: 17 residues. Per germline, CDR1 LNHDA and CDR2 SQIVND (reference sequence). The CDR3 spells CASSHNRRGLSNQPQHF. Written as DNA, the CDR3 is TGTGCCAGTAGTCACAACCGGAGGGGGCTAAGCAATCAGCCCCAGCATTTT.

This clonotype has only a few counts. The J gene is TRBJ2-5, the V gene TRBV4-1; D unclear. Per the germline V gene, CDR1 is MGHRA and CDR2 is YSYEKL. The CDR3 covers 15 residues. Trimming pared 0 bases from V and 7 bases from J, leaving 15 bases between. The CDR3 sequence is CASSQEHSPGGTQYF. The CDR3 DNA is TGCGCCAGCAGCCAAGAGCACAGCCCGGGCGGGACCCAGTACTTC.

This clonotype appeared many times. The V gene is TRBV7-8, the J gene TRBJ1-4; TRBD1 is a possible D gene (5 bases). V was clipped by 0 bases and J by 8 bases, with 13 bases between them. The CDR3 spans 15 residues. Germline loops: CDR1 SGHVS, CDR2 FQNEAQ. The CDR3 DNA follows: TGTGCCAGCAGCTTAGCCCCAGGGACGGGGGAAAAACTGTTTTTT. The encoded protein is CASSLAPGTGEKLFF.

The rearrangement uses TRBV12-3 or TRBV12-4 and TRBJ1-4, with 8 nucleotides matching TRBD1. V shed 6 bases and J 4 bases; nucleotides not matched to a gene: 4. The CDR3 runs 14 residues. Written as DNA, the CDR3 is TGTGCCAGCAGCTCGGGACAGGTTAATGAAAAACTGTTTTTT. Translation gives CASSSGQVNEKLFF.

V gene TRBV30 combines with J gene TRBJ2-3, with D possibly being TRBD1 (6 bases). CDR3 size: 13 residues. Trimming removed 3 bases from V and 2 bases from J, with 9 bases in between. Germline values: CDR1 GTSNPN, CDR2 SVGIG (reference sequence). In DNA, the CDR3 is TGTGCCTGGAGACAGGGAGCCACAGATACGCAGTATTTT. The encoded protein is CAWRQGATDTQYF.

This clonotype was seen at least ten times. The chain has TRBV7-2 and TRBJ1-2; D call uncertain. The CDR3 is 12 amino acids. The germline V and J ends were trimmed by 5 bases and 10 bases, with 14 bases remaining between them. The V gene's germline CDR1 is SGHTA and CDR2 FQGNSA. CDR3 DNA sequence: TGTGCCAGCAGCCCATATCTCGGGGACTACACCTTC. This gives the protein CASSPYLGDYTF.

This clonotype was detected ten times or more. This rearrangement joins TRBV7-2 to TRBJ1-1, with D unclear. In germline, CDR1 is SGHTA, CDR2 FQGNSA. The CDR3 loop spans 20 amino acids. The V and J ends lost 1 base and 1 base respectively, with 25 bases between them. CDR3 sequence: CASSLGLRTEGILANTEAFF. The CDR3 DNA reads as TGTGCCAGCAGCTTAGGTCTGAGGACGGAGGGAATATTAGCGAACACTGAAGCTTTCTTT.

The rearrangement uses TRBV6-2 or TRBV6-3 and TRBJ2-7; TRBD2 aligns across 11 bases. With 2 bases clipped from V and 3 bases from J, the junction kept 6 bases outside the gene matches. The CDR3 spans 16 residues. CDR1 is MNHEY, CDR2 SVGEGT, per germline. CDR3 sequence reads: CASSYEASGGHYEQYF. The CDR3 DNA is TGTGCCAGCAGTTACGAGGCTAGCGGGGGGCACTACGAGCAGTACTTC.

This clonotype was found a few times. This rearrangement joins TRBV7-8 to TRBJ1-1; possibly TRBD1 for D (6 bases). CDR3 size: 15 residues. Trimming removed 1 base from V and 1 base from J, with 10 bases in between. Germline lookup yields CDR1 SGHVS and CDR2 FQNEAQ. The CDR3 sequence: CASSLELGGNTEAFF. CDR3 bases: TGTGCCAGCAGCTTAGAGCTAGGGGGGAACACTGAAGCTTTCTTT.

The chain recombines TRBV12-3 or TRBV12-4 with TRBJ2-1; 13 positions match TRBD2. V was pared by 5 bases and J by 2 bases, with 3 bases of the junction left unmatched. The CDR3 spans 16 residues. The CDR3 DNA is TGTGCCAGCAGTAATGGACTAGCGGGAGCCTACAATGAGCAGTTCTTC. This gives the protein CASSNGLAGAYNEQFF.

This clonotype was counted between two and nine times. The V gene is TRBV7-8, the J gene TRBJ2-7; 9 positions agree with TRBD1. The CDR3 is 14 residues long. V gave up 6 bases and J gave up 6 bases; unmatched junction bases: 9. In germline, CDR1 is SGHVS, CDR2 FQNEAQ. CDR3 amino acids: CASRPRQGGSEQYF. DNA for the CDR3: TGTGCCAGCAGACCTAGACAGGGGGGCAGCGAGCAGTACTTC.

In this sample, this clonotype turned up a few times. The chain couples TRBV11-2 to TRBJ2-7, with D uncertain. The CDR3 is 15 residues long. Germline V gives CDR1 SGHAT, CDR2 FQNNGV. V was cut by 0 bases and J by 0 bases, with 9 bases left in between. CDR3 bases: TGTGCCAGCAGCTTAGAACCGACGTACTCCTACGAGCAGTACTTC. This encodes CASSLEPTYSYEQYF. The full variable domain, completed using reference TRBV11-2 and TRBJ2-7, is EAGVAQSPRYKIIEKRQSVAFWCNPISGHATLYWYQQILGQGPKLLIQFQNNGVVDDSQLPKDRFSAERLKGVDSTLKIQPAKLEDSAVYLCASSLEPTYSYEQYFGPGTRLTVT.

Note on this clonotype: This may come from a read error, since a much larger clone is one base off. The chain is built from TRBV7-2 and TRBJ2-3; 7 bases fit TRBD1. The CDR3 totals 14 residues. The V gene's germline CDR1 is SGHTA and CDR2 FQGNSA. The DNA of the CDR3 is TGTGCCAGCAGCCCCTCCCGAGGGACAGATACGCAGTCTTTT. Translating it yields CASSPSRGTDTQSF.

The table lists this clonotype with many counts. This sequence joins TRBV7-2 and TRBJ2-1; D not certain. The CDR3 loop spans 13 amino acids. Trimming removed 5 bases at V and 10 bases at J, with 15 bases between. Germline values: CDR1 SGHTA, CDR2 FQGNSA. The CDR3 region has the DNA TGTGCCAGCAGCGAAGCCCCCACCGGGGAGCAGTTCTTC. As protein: CASSEAPTGEQFF.

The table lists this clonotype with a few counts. The chain's CDR3 is CAGAGGSQETQYF. The CDR3, as DNA: TGTGCCGGGGCAGGGGGCTCCCAAGAGACCCAGTACTTC. The chain has TRBV28 and TRBJ2-5, with 8 bases fitting TRBD1. CDR3 length: 13 amino acids. J lost 1 base, V lost 11 bases, and 6 bases had no gene match. Germline CDR1 reads MDHEN; CDR2 reads SYDVKM.